Detailed here is one TCR beta chain. Its antigen target is currently unknown. The CDR3 sequence holds 15 residues, the cysteine and phenylalanine included. No DNA is recorded. CDR1 and CDR2, looked up from the germline V gene (reference sequence), are SEHNR and FQNEAQ. This sample was sequenced with a NextSeq 550. The Human TCR Profiling Kit (MiLaboratory) was used to prepare UMI-labeled 5' RACE TRB cDNA libraries. The full amount of extracted RNA was used for cDNA synthesis, and the full amount of resulting cDNA was used for PCR amplification. Libraries were prepared in parallel using an identical number of PCR cycles. The authors' pipeline ran thus. With a requirement of at least two reads per UMI, MIGEC and MiXCR extracted about 56,000 +/- 9,600 unique UMI-labeled TRB cDNA molecules per library. An average of approximately 40,000 +/- 10,000 functional in-frame TRB CDR3 nucleotide clonotypes without stop codons was found per library. After downsampling to 5000 UMI-labeled TRB molecules per sample, diversity metrics, including normalized Shannon-Wiener and Chao1, were computed in VDJtools. VDJtools was used to calculate clonotype-size-weighted physicochemical properties of the central five CDR3 residues, namely interaction energy, strength, volume and Kidera factor 4. The reads were reprocessed in TCRdb, with one entry per CDR3 protein sequence and no accompanying DNA. Clone size and V and J calls follow TCRdb, not the original study. The sample's table covers under 110,000 distinct CDR3 sequences. 0.35% to 0.4% of the sample rests with the top ten.

For each CD8+ T cell subset, flow sorting was done in triplicate, and a few hundred thousand cells per subset went directly into RLT lysis buffer. To exclude memory contaminants, naive CD8+ T cells were stringently defined as CD45RO-CCR7+CD27+CD95-. Peripheral blood mononuclear cells were isolated from buffy coats using standard density gradient centrifugation. A FACSAria III was used to flow-sort naive CD8+ T cells into CXCR3-negative and CXCR3-positive populations. An RNeasy Mini Kit was used to extract total RNA from the sorted cells. This entry is derived from a study of CXCR3-negative and CXCR3-positive naive CD8 T cells (dated by TCRdb to between 2018 and 2021). Context from the whole study: In total, approximately 140 million TRB reads were obtained, which works out to roughly 1.5 +/- 0.3 million reads per library. Naive subsets from about 5 donors and memory cells from 3 donors were included in the TRBV-TRBJ cluster analysis. Diversity and physicochemical repertoire analyses were performed on about eleven donors pooled from two independent experiments.

What the authors observed across the whole study: Freshly isolated PBMCs were used for most assays because CXCR3 expression went down partially after cryopreservation. TRBV-TRBJ usage was similar between naive CXCR3-negative and CXCR3-positive cells from the same donor, while memory cells showed distinct patterns. Repertoire diversity was comparably high in both naive subsets but much lower in memory CD8+ T cells. Surface CD5, linked to self-reactivity in mice, was comparable between naive subsets; TCR interaction strength was therefore also inferred from TRB CDR3 physicochemical properties. TRB CDR3s from CXCR3-positive naive cells showed higher hydrophobicity (lower Kidera factor 4), lower energy, and higher strength and volume indices than CXCR3-negative naive cells.

Sequencing was done on a sample of naive CXCR3+ CD8+ T cells from blood. The label giving this sample's cell subset or site can be read as: CD45RO-CCR7+CD27+CD95- naive CD8+ T cells expressing CXCR3 (TNR3+). The V and J segments used are TRBV7-9 and TRBJ1-2; as DNA is missing, the TRBD1 call by TCRdb cannot be tested. The sequence derives from a human donor in good health. Some clones in this sample may be carry-over from other donors' samples. The CDR3 region has the sequence CASSPPFGPSGGYTF.